In this sample, the clone carrying this T cell receptor (beta chain) turned up many times. This entry is derived from a study of T cells of healthy individuals. TCRdb reanalysed the 5' RACE reads using MiXCR and keeps one entry per CDR3 protein. The sample consists of about 57,000 distinct CDR3 sequences, around 15% of them appearing once. V was pared by 4 bases and J by 7 bases, with 10 bases of the junction left unmatched. Germline V gene lookup returns CDR1 SGDLS and CDR2 YYNGEE. The CDR3 sequence is 15 residues long. This sequence joins TRBV9 and TRBJ2-7, with 11 positions matching TRBD1. The sequence was collected from a human donor in good health. The CDR3 sequence: CASSPSRTGGEEQYF. In nucleotides, the CDR3 is TGTGCCAGCAGCCCGAGCCGGACAGGGGGCGAGGAGCAGTACTTC.